This TCR beta chain was documented in a study of T cells in Graves' hyperthyroidism and ophthalmopathy. Regarding the study as a whole: The authors' 13 V-J model separated ophthalmopathy from stable hyperthyroidism.

Regions amplified from RNA transcripts were the TCR beta CDR3 regions. First-round RT-PCR targeting the TCR CDR3 was performed with the HTBI primer set. TCRdb itself ran the multiplex PCR reads through MiXCR, one entry per CDR3 protein. In the table there are hundreds of thousands of distinct CDR3 sequences, around 15% of which are singletons. This clonotype showed up just once. Its antigen is unidentified. V lost 5 bases, J lost 6 bases, and 13 bases lay in between. This CDR3 contains 12 residues. CDR1 is SQVTM, CDR2 ANQGSEA, per germline. The material sequenced was blood. The gene calls are TRBV29-1 and TRBJ1-2; D is perhaps TRBD1 (5 bases). The receptor was isolated from a woman aged 18-29 years with Graves' hyperthyroidism. CDR3 protein: CSVQWDVHGYTF. The CDR3, as DNA: TGCAGCGTTCAGTGGGACGTGCATGGCTACACCTTC.